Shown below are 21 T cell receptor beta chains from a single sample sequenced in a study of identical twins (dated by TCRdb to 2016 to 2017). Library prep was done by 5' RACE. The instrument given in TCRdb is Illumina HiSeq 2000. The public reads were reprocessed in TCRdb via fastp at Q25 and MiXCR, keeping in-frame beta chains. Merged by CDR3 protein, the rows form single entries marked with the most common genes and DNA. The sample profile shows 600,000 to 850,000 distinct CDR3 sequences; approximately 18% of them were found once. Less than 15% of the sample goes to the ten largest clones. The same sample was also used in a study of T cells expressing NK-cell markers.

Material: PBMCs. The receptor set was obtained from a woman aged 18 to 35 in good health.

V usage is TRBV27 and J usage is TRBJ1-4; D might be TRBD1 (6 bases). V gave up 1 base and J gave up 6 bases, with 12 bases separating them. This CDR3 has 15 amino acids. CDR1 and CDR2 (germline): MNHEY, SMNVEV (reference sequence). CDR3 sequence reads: CASSLYNRADEKLFF. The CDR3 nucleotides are TGTGCCAGCAGTTTATATAACAGGGCAGATGAAAAACTGTTTTTT.

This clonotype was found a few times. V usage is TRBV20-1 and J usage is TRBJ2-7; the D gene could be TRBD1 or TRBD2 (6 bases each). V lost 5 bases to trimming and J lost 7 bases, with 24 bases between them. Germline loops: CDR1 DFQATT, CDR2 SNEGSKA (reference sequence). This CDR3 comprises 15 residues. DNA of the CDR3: TGCAGTGCTTCCCCGGGGGCGGGATTCAAAGGGGAGCAGTACTTC. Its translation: CSASPGAGFKGEQYF.

CDR3 DNA sequence: TGTGCCAGCAGTTTCGGGGGGCGTAATGGCTACACCTTC. This encodes CASSFGGRNGYTF. The V and J genes are TRBV25-1 and TRBJ1-2; tentatively, D is TRBD1 (6 bases). Per the germline V gene, CDR1 is MGHDK and CDR2 is SYGVNS. The CDR3 is made up of 13 amino acids. The V end was cut by 5 bases, the J end by 6 bases, with 13 bases between.

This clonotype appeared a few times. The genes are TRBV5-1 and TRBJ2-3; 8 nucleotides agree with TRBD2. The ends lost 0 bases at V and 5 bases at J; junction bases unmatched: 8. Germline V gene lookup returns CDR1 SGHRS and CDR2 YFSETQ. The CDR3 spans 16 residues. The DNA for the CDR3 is TGCGCCAGCAGCTTGGTGGGACTAGGATTGATAGATACGCAGTATTTT. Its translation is CASSLVGLGLIDTQYF.

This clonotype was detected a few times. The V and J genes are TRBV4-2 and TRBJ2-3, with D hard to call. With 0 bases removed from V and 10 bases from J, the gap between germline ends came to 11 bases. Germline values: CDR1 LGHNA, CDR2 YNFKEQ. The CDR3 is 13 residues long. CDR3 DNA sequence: TGTGCCAGCAGCCAAGAGGAAGTTTATGCGCAGTATTTT. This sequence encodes CASSQEEVYAQYF.

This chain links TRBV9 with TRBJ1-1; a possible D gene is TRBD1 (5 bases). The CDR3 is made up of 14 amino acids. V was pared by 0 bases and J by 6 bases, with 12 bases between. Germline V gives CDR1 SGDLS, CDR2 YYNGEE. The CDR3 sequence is CASSVVPGGAEAFF. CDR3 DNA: TGTGCCAGCAGCGTAGTGCCGGGGGGGGCTGAAGCTTTCTTT.

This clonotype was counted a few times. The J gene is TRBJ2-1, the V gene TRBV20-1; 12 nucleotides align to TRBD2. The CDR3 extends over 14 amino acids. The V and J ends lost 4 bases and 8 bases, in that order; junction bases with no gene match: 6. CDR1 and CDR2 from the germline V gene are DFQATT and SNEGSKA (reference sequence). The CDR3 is CSATSGGAGDEQFF. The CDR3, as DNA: TGCAGTGCTACTAGCGGGGGGGCGGGGGATGAGCAGTTCTTC.

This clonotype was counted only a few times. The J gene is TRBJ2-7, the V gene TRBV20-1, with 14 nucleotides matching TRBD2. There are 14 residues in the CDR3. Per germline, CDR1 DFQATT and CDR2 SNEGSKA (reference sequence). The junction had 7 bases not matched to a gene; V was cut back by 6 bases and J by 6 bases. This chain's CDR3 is CSAPGLAGVSEQYF. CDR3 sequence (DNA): TGCAGTGCCCCGGGACTAGCGGGAGTCTCCGAGCAGTACTTC.

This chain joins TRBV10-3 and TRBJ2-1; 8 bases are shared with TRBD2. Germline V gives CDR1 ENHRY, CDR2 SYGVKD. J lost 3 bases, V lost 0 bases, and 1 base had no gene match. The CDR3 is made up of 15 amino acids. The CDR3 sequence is CAISESSGSYNEQFF. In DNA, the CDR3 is TGTGCCATCAGTGAGTCCAGCGGGAGCTACAATGAGCAGTTCTTC.

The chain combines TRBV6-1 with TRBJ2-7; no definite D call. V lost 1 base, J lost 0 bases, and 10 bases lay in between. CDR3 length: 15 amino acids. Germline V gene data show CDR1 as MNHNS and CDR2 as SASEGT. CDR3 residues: CASSEGRWSSYEQYF. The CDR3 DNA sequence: TGTGCCAGCAGTGAAGGCAGATGGAGCTCCTACGAGCAGTACTTC.

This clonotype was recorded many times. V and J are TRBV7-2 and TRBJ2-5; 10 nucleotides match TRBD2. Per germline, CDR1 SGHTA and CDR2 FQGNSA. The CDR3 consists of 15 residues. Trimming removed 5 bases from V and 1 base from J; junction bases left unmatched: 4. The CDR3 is CASSPGLAVQETQYF. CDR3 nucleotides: TGTGCCAGCAGCCCTGGACTAGCGGTCCAAGAGACCCAGTACTTC.

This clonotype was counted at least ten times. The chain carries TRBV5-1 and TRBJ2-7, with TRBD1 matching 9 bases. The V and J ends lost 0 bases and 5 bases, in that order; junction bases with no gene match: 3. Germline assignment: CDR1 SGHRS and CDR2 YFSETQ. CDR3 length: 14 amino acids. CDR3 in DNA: TGCGCCAGCAGCTTGGGGGACAGGGTTCACGAGCAGTACTTC. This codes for CASSLGDRVHEQYF.

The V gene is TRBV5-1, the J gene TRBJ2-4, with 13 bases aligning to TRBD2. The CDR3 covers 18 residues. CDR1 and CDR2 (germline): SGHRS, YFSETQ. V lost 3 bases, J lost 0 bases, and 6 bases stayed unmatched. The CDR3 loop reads CASSSRLAGGLAKNIQYF. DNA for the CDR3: TGCGCCAGCAGCTCAAGACTAGCGGGGGGTCTAGCCAAAAACATTCAGTACTTC.

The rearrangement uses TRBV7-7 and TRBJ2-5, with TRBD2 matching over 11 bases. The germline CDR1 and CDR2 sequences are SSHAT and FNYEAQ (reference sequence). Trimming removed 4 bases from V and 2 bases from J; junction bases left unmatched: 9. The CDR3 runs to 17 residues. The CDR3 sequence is CASSSRPGLAEQETQYF. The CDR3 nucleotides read TGTGCCAGCAGCTCCCGCCCGGGACTAGCGGAGCAAGAGACCCAGTACTTC. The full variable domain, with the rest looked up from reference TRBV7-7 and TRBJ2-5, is GAGVSQSPRYKVTKRGQDVTLRCDPISSHATLYWYQQALGQGPEFLTYFNYEAQPDKSGLPSDRFSAERPEGSISTLTIQRTEQRDSAMYRCASSSRPGLAEQETQYFGPGTRLLVL.

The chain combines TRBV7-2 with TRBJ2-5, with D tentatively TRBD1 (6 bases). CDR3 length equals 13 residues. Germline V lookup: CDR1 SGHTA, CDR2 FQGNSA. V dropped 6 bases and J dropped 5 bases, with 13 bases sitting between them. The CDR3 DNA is TGTGCCAGCAGAGTACAGGGCAGGGAGACCCAGTACTTC. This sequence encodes CASRVQGRETQYF.

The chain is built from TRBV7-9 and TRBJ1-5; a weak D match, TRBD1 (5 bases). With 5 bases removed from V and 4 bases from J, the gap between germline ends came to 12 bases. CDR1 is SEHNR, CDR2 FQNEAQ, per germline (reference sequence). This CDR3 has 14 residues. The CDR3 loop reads CASSRDELNQPQHF. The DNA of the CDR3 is TGTGCCAGCAGCCGGGACGAACTGAATCAGCCCCAGCATTTT. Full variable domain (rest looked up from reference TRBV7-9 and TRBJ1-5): DTGVSQNPRHKITKRGQNVTFRCDPISEHNRLYWYRQTLGQGPEFLTYFQNEAQLEKSRLLSDRFSAERPKGSFSTLEIQRTEQGDSAMYLCASSRDELNQPQHFGDGTRLSIL.

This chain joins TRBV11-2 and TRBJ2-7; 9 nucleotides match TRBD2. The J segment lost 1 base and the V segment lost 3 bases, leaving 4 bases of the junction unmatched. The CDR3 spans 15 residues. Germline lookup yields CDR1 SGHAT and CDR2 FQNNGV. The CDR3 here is CASSFIGLASYEQYF. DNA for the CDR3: TGTGCCAGCAGCTTTATCGGACTAGCGTCCTACGAGCAGTACTTC.

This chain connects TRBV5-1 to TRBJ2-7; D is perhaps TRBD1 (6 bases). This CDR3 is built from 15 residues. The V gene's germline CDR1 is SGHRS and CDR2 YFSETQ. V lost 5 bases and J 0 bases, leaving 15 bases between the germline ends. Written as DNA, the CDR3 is TGCGCCAGCAGTCTGCAGGGGCCCTCCTCCTACGAGCAGTACTTC. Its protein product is CASSLQGPSSYEQYF.

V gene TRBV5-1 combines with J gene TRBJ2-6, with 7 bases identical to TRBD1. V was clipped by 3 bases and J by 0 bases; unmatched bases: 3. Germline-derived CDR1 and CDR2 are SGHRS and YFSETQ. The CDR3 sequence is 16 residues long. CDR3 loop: CASSSGQDSGANVLTF. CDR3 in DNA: TGCGCCAGCAGCTCAGGACAGGACTCTGGGGCCAACGTCCTGACTTTC.

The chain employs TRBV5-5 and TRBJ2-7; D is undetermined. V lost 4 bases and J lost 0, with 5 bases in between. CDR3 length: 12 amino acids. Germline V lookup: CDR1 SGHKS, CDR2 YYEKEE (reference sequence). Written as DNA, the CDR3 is TGTGCCAGCAGCACTTACTCCTACGAGCAGTACTTC. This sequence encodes CASSTYSYEQYF.

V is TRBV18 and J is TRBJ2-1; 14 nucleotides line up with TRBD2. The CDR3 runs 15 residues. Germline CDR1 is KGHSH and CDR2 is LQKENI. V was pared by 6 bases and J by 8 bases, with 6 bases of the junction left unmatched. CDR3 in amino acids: CASSLGLAGEYEQFF. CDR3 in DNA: TGTGCCAGCTCCCTGGGACTAGCGGGAGAATATGAGCAGTTCTTC.